The rows below give T cell receptor beta chains drawn from one sample of a study of CXCR4 blockade with PD-1 therapy in pancreatic cancer. Libraries were prepared by immunoSEQ multiplex PCR; TCRdb keeps only in-frame clonotypes and omits some of them. The table lists approximately 8,900 clones, around three fifths of them singletons, with 7.3% in the top ten. Sequencing was performed on tumor tissue. The origin of the receptors is a human donor with pancreatic ductal adenocarcinoma. Each CDR3 is given without its conserved first and last residue.

>TRBV5-1|TRBJ2-7
ASSWTSGENYEQY
>TRBV30|TRBJ1-4
AWRTANREKLF
>TRBV10-2|TRBJ1-3
ATLEPGNTIY
>TRBV19|TRBJ1-6
ASSSGRNSPLH
>TRBV9|TRBJ2-2
ASSVVNGELF
>TRBV7-4|TRBJ2-3
ASSFGPTRDTQY
>TRBV30|TRBJ1-1
AWSVWDRGLSV
>TRBV6-7|TRBJ2-2
ASKGARDHRTGELF
>TRBV1|TRBJ2-3
ASSQTLAGVTDTQY
>TRBV7-2|TRBJ1-4
ASSLPGNEKLF
>TRBV6-7|TRBJ2-7
ASSYSILAYEQY
>TRBV10-2|TRBJ1-1
ASSEQGRNTEAF
>TRBV15|TRBJ2-7
ATSREQGPYEQY
>TRBV19|TRBJ1-3
ASTRSISGNTIY
>TRBV28|TRBJ1-5
ASSFGGGTGLQPQH
>TRBV28|TRBJ1-5
ASSLYGSNQPQH
>TRBV5-1|TRBJ2-5
ASSLALGRQETQY
>TRBV19|TRBJ1-2
ASSIFGYGYT
>TRBV29-1|TRBJ2-7
SVTGQYYEQY
>TRBV11-3|TRBJ2-3
ASSRGGQSTDTQY
>TRBV15|TRBJ2-1
ATSRDGGRTNKQF
>TRBV9|TRBJ1-3
ASSVLTGGHGNTIY
>TRBV29-1|TRBJ1-2
SVEAGGGYGYT